The 32 T cell receptor beta chains below all came from one sample that was sequenced in a study of human T cells and chemical hapten exposure. TCRdb used MiXCR to reprocess the RACE reads, holding one entry per CDR3 protein. The sample holds roughly 130,000 distinct CDR3 sequences, about 8.2% seen once. Time point: healthy volunteer bleed at 2 weeks. Total RNA was isolated from unfractionated whole blood. The sequencing input was whole blood. The receptors come from a male donor in good health. Some clones in this sample may be carry-over from other donors' samples.

This sequence joins TRBV19 and TRBJ2-1; 14 bases align to TRBD2. Unmatched junction bases numbered 4, after V lost 5 bases and J lost 7 bases. Germline V CDR1 and CDR2: LNHDA, SQIVND (reference sequence). CDR3 length: 15 amino acids. The CDR3 here is CASSPGLAGANEQFF. The CDR3 bases are TGTGCCAGTAGTCCGGGACTAGCGGGAGCGAATGAGCAGTTCTTC. The full variable domain, rest sourced from reference TRBV19 and TRBJ2-1, is DGGITQSPKYLFRKEGQNVTLSCEQNLNHDAMYWYRQDPGQGLRLIYYSQIVNDFQKGDIAEGYSVSREKKESFPLTVTSAQKNPTAFYLCASSPGLAGANEQFFGPGTRLTVL.

This clonotype has a handful of counts. The gene calls are TRBV6-5 and TRBJ2-7, with 7 bases aligning to TRBD1. From germline, CDR1 is MNHEY and CDR2 SVGAGI. This CDR3 region has 16 residues. J was trimmed by 3 bases and V by 8 bases; bases with no gene match: 16. The CDR3 region has the DNA TGTGCCAGCGCATCCCCTTCTCCGGGACAGCTCTACGAGCAGTACTTC. Its translation: CASASPSPGQLYEQYF.

This clonotype was seen only a few times. The chain couples TRBV7-8 to TRBJ1-5; D unresolved. The ends were cut back, 1 base at V and 2 bases at J, with 6 bases in the middle. The CDR3 runs 14 residues. Germline V gene data show CDR1 as SGHVS and CDR2 as FQNEAQ. CDR3 loop: CASSLGIGNQPQHF. For the CDR3, the DNA is TGTGCCAGCAGCTTAGGAATCGGCAATCAGCCCCAGCATTTT.

V gene TRBV2 combines with J gene TRBJ2-2; 8 nucleotides align to TRBD2. CDR1 is SNHLY and CDR2 is FYNNEI in the germline V gene. This CDR3 is built from 14 residues. V lost 5 bases to trimming and J lost 8 bases; unmatched junction nucleotides: 7. CDR3 region: CASSPLAGRGELFF. CDR3 in DNA: TGTGCCAGCAGTCCCCTAGCGGGCCGGGGGGAGCTGTTTTTT.

In this sample, this clonotype turned up a few times. This rearrangement joins TRBV2 to TRBJ2-7; TRBD1 or TRBD2 may be the D gene (5 bases each). Looked up from germline, CDR1 is SNHLY and CDR2 is FYNNEI. V lost 4 bases and J lost 0, with 16 bases in between. The CDR3 is made up of 16 amino acids. The DNA of the CDR3 is TGTGCCAGCAGTGGGGGATCCGGGACGGACTCCTACGAGCAGTACTTC. Its protein product is CASSGGSGTDSYEQYF.

This clonotype has a count of ten or more. V gene TRBV10-1 combines with J gene TRBJ2-2, with a tentative D call TRBD1 (5 bases). Trimming took 1 base from V and 4 from J, leaving 13 bases between them. The CDR3 sequence is 16 residues long. In germline, CDR1 is WNHNN, CDR2 SYGVQD (reference sequence). CDR3: CASSEWGRAVTGELFF. The CDR3 DNA reads as TGCGCCAGCAGTGAGTGGGGCAGGGCGGTCACCGGGGAGCTGTTTTTT.

The chain has TRBV20-1 and TRBJ2-1, with 7 bases lining up with TRBD2. Trimming removed 1 base from V and 0 bases from J; junction bases left unmatched: 9. CDR3 size: 17 residues. Looked up from germline, CDR1 is DFQATT and CDR2 is SNEGSKA (reference sequence). This CDR3 is CSARGTGRLSSYNEQFF. The CDR3 DNA reads as TGCAGTGCTAGAGGTACCGGGAGGCTTAGCTCCTACAATGAGCAGTTCTTC.

The rearrangement links TRBV4-3 to TRBJ2-7; TRBD2 might be the D (5 bases). Looked up from germline, CDR1 is LGHNA and CDR2 is YSLEER. CDR3 length: 14 residues. Trimming took off 0 bases at V and 1 base at J, with 7 bases between the two ends. The CDR3 DNA reads TGCGCCAGCAGCCAAGATCGGGGATCCTACGAGCAGTACTTC. Encoded protein: CASSQDRGSYEQYF.

This clonotype has ten or more counts. The V call is TRBV29-1, the J call TRBJ2-2, with 7 bases lining up with TRBD1. V was pared by 4 bases and J by 5 bases, with 7 bases of the junction left unmatched. Germline assignment: CDR1 SQVTM and CDR2 ANQGSEA. This CDR3 has 14 residues. In nucleotides, the CDR3 is TGCAGCGTTGGGGGGACCAGGGGGACCGGGGAGCTGTTTTTT. The encoded protein is CSVGGTRGTGELFF.

This clonotype was recorded many times. The J gene is TRBJ2-5, the V gene TRBV11-2; TRBD2 aligns across 9 bases. This CDR3 contains 15 residues. CDR1 SGHAT and CDR2 FQNNGV come from the germline V gene. The V segment lost 1 base and the J segment 1 base; nucleotides outside the gene matches: 1. The CDR3 is CASSLVAGAQETQYF. Written as DNA, the CDR3 is TGTGCCAGCAGCTTAGTAGCGGGGGCCCAAGAGACCCAGTACTTC.

The sample holds a few counts of this clonotype. The chain is built from TRBV27 and TRBJ1-1, with D unclear. Trimming shortened V by 4 bases and J by 0 bases, and 6 bases separated the two germline ends. The germline gives CDR1 MNHEY, CDR2 SMNVEV (reference sequence). This CDR3 region has 13 residues. The CDR3 bases are TGTGCCAGCAGTTACAACATGAACACTGAAGCTTTCTTT. Its protein product is CASSYNMNTEAFF.

This clonotype showed up just a few times. V gene TRBV7-8 combines with J gene TRBJ2-6; D remains ambiguous. This CDR3 spans 18 amino acids. The germline V and J ends were trimmed by 3 bases and 0 bases, with 15 bases remaining between them. Germline V gene data show CDR1 as SGHVS and CDR2 as FQNEAQ. Here the CDR3 reads CASSLFSHPDSGANVLTF. The CDR3 DNA reads TGTGCCAGCAGCTTGTTTTCACACCCGGACTCTGGGGCCAACGTCCTGACTTTC.

The V gene is TRBV12-3 or TRBV12-4, the J gene TRBJ2-7, with 8 bases aligning to TRBD2. V dropped 4 bases and J dropped 8; count of bases not matched to a gene: 10. The CDR3 covers 14 residues. The CDR3 coding sequence is TGTGCCAGCAGTTCCGGGACTAGTGTCGGCAAGCAGTACTTC. It codes for CASSSGTSVGKQYF.

This clonotype has more than one count but fewer than ten. The CDR3 sequence: CSAGGLLDTGELFF. CDR3 nucleotides: TGCAGTGCTGGGGGGTTGTTGGACACCGGGGAGCTGTTTTTT. This chain uses TRBV20-1 with TRBJ2-2, with D maybe TRBD2 (6 bases). The V gene's germline CDR1 is DFQATT and CDR2 SNEGSKA (reference sequence). This CDR3 comprises 14 residues. Trimming took 5 bases from V and 3 from J, leaving 13 bases between them.

This clonotype was observed a handful of times. This chain links TRBV6-5 with TRBJ1-5; perhaps TRBD1 as D (5 bases). V gave up 6 bases and J gave up 7 bases, with 16 bases separating them. The germline gives CDR1 MNHEY, CDR2 SVGAGI. CDR3 length: 14 residues. CDR3 amino acids: CASSPTGPGQPQHF. The CDR3 DNA follows: TGTGCCAGCAGCCCTACAGGCCCCGGGCAGCCCCAGCATTTT.

This clonotype was counted only a few times. The chain has TRBV4-1 and TRBJ2-5; TRBD2 aligns across 9 bases. V dropped 2 bases and J dropped 4; count of bases not matched to a gene: 2. CDR1 and CDR2 (germline): MGHRA, YSYEKL. This CDR3 region has 14 residues. The CDR3 nucleotides read TGCGCCAGCAGCCAACATAGCGGGAGAGAGACCCAGTACTTC. Protein: CASSQHSGRETQYF.

V gene TRBV6-5 combines with J gene TRBJ1-5, with 7 bases fitting TRBD1. V was clipped by 9 bases and J by 0 bases; unmatched bases: 11. Germline CDR1 is MNHEY and CDR2 is SVGAGI. This CDR3 comprises 16 residues. CDR3 DNA sequence: TGTGCCAGTCGGCCCTCAGGGGGTTATAGCAATCAGCCCCAGCATTTT. Its translation is CASRPSGGYSNQPQHF.

This clonotype appeared many times. V usage is TRBV10-3 and J usage is TRBJ2-5, with D perhaps TRBD1 (6 bases). This CDR3 has 15 amino acids. Germline assignment: CDR1 ENHRY and CDR2 SYGVKD. The ends were cut back, 2 bases at V and 0 bases at J, with 10 bases in the middle. The CDR3 DNA reads TGTGCCATCAGTGAGCCCGACAGGTACCAAGAGACCCAGTACTTC. Its translation: CAISEPDRYQETQYF.

This clonotype was seen repeatedly, ten times or more. V gene TRBV9 combines with J gene TRBJ2-7, with 8 bases identical to TRBD1. V lost 0 bases to trimming and J lost 1 base; unmatched junction nucleotides: 0. Germline CDR1 and CDR2: SGDLS and YYNGEE. The CDR3 runs to 14 residues. The CDR3, as DNA: TGTGCCAGCAGCGTAGGGGACAGGTCCTACGAGCAGTACTTC. It specifies CASSVGDRSYEQYF.

This clonotype was counted a few times. The V gene is TRBV19, the J gene TRBJ2-7, with D possibly being TRBD2 (5 bases). V dropped 1 base and J dropped 3 bases, with 13 bases sitting between them. Germline V CDR1 and CDR2: LNHDA, SQIVND (reference sequence). This CDR3 has 15 amino acids. The DNA of the CDR3 is TGTGCCAGTAGTATAGCGGTTGAGAGGGACTACGAGCAGTACTTC. It codes for CASSIAVERDYEQYF.

The sample holds a few counts of this clonotype. The V call is TRBV12-3 or TRBV12-4, the J call TRBJ2-1; D may be TRBD2 (5 bases). Trimming took 3 bases from V and 5 from J, leaving 11 bases between them. This CDR3 contains 14 residues. In DNA form, the CDR3 reads TGTGCCAGCAGTTTCGTCGCGGGTAACAATGAGCAGTTCTTC. This sequence encodes CASSFVAGNNEQFF.

The J gene is TRBJ1-5, the V gene TRBV6-4; 7 bases are a match to TRBD1. Germline values: CDR1 MRHNA, CDR2 SNTAGT. The CDR3 is 16 residues long. The ends lost 6 bases at V and 4 bases at J; junction bases unmatched: 12. CDR3 nucleotide sequence: TGTGCCAGCAGCTACAGGGGAGGGATGGGAAATCAGCCCCAGCATTTT. Translated: CASSYRGGMGNQPQHF.

The rearrangement joins TRBV6-6 to TRBJ2-3; 14 bases align to TRBD2. The CDR3 spans 18 residues. V shed 6 bases and J 1 base; nucleotides not matched to a gene: 9. Per the germline V gene, CDR1 is MNHNY and CDR2 is SVGAGI (reference sequence). This chain's CDR3 is CASSPGLAGERGTDTQYF. As DNA, the CDR3 is TGTGCCAGCAGCCCGGGACTAGCGGGGGAACGGGGCACAGATACGCAGTATTTT.

This clonotype was observed a handful of times. The chain combines TRBV12-3 or TRBV12-4 with TRBJ2-7; D perhaps matches TRBD1 (6 bases). CDR3 length: 13 amino acids. The V and J ends lost 6 bases and 2 bases respectively, with 11 bases between them. The DNA of the CDR3 is TGTGCCAGCAGCCGGGACACCGCCTACGAGCAGTACTTC. As protein: CASSRDTAYEQYF.

This clonotype was observed at least ten times. This rearrangement joins TRBV4-2 to TRBJ1-2, with a possible D match to TRBD1 (6 bases). The CDR3 contains 15 residues. Germline V gives CDR1 LGHNA, CDR2 YNFKEQ. V lost 3 bases, J lost 1 base, and 12 bases lay in between. The CDR3 reads CASSHGQGINYGYTF. The CDR3 coding sequence is TGTGCCAGCAGCCACGGTCAGGGGATTAACTATGGCTACACCTTC.

J is TRBJ1-6 and V is TRBV5-8, with 7 bases lining up with TRBD1. From germline, CDR1 is SGHTS and CDR2 YDEGEE. This CDR3 comprises 16 residues. Trimming at V came to 4 bases and at J to 10 bases, leaving 14 bases not matched to a gene. The CDR3 here is CASSPLGPQGESPLHF. The CDR3 DNA sequence: TGTGCCAGCAGCCCCCTCGGCCCCCAGGGGGAATCACCCCTCCACTTT.

The V gene is TRBV29-1, the J gene TRBJ2-5; D might be TRBD1 (5 bases). This CDR3 has 14 residues. V shed 5 bases and J shed 3 bases, with 16 bases lying between them. Germline V CDR1 and CDR2: SQVTM, ANQGSEA. The CDR3 region has the DNA TGCAGCGTTAAGGCCCAACAGGATAAAGAGACCCAGTACTTC. Translating gives CSVKAQQDKETQYF.

This clonotype was counted once. This sequence joins TRBV5-1 and TRBJ1-1, with D maybe TRBD1 (6 bases). The germline gives CDR1 SGHRS, CDR2 YFSETQ. Trimming stripped 4 bases from V and 1 base from J, with 11 bases between. This CDR3 contains 14 residues. The CDR3 nucleotides read TGCGCCAGCAGCCCGGACAGACCGAACACTGAAGCTTTCTTT. This codes for CASSPDRPNTEAFF.

The rearrangement uses TRBV6-6 and TRBJ2-7, with unresolved D. Germline V lookup: CDR1 MNHNY, CDR2 SVGAGI (reference sequence). The CDR3 sequence is 11 residues long. Trimming removed 4 bases at V and 3 bases at J, with 4 bases between. The CDR3 loop reads CASSLVYEQYF. Written as DNA, the CDR3 is TGTGCCAGCAGTTTAGTCTACGAGCAGTACTTC.

V and J are TRBV4-3 and TRBJ2-3; the match to TRBD2 covers 7 bases. V lost 0 bases, J lost 0 bases, and 6 bases stayed unmatched. CDR1 LGHNA and CDR2 YSLEER come from the germline V gene. The length of the CDR3 is 17 residues. CDR3 region: CASSQETAGVSTDTQYF. CDR3 DNA: TGCGCCAGCAGCCAAGAGACGGCGGGGGTTAGCACAGATACGCAGTATTTT.

In this sample, this clonotype turned up many times. V gene TRBV5-1 combines with J gene TRBJ1-6, with 7 bases aligning to TRBD1. The CDR3 covers 15 residues. Germline V lookup: CDR1 SGHRS, CDR2 YFSETQ. Germline trimming cut 4 bases from V and 7 bases from J; bases unmatched to any gene: 8. CDR3 DNA sequence: TGCGCCAGCAGCGCCGGGACAGCGAACAATTCACCCCTCCACTTT. As protein: CASSAGTANNSPLHF.

This clonotype has at least ten counts. The V and J genes are TRBV10-3 and TRBJ2-7; the D gene is possibly TRBD1 (5 bases). Germline V gene lookup returns CDR1 ENHRY and CDR2 SYGVKD. The V and J ends lost 0 bases and 0 bases respectively, with 12 bases between them. The CDR3 consists of 16 residues. The CDR3 here is CAISESGRASSYEQYF. In nucleotides, the CDR3 is TGTGCCATCAGTGAGTCCGGCAGGGCGAGCTCCTACGAGCAGTACTTC.